This T cell receptor beta chain originates from a study of T cells after yellow fever vaccination. At the level of the study: Preparation of the low-cell-number fractions used SMART-Seq v4 Ultra Low Input.

From the 5' RACE reads, TCRdb called clonotypes with MiXCR, one entry per CDR3 protein. Among about 580,000 distinct CDR3 sequences listed, 17% were seen once. Note on this clonotype: Its antigen remains unknown.

Study conclusions and caveats: Primary-vaccination clones mostly resurfaced post-booster (under 98% CD4, under 90% CD8). Relatively few clonotypes were ones that appeared in both CD4 and CD8 compartments.

V was clipped by 2 bases and J by 2 bases, with 4 bases between them. The CDR3 has 13 amino acids. The germline V gene encodes CDR1 SGHDN and CDR2 FVKESK. This sample comprised PBMCs, obtained less than 6 days after the first yellow fever vaccination. V gene TRBV14 combines with J gene TRBJ1-3; D unclear. The source of this sequence is a man in his late teens or twenties who received the YFV17D yellow fever vaccine. CDR3 in amino acids: CASSQSPGNTIYF. DNA of the CDR3: TGTGCCAGCAGCCAAAGCCCTGGAAACACCATATATTTT. Drawing the rest from reference TRBV14 and TRBJ1-3, the complete variable domain is EAGVTQFPSHSVIEKGQTVTLRCDPISGHDNLYWYRRVMGKEIKFLLHFVKESKQDESGMPNNRFLAERTGGTYSTLKVQPAELEDSGVYFCASSQSPGNTIYFGEGSWLTVV.